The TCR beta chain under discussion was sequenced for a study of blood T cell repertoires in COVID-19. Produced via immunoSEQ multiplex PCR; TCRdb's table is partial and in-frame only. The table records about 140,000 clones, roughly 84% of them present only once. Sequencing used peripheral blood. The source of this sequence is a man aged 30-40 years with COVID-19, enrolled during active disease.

CDR3 nucleotides: TGCGCCAGCAGCCGGGGGACAGTCATGAACACTGAAGCTTTCTTT. Its translation: CASSRGTVMNTEAFF. The chain combines TRBV4-3 with TRBJ1-1; 7 bases are a match to TRBD1. The CDR3 sequence is 15 residues long. V shed 4 bases and J 0 bases; nucleotides not matched to a gene: 5. Germline V lookup: CDR1 LGHNA, CDR2 YSLEER.